This T cell receptor beta chain was retrieved from a study of blood T cell repertoires in COVID-19. Overall study context: Both acute and convalescent COVID-19 samples were obtained from the United States, Italy and Spain. T cells, B-cell-depleted T cells, or PBMCs provided the cDNA or gDNA that served as material.

Source study methods: Reference gene primer amplification yielded estimated nucleated cell counts. Produced via immunoSEQ multiplex PCR; TCRdb's table is partial and in-frame only. That table supplies the V and J calls and clone size; D and trimming were determined from the DNA. The sample carries 200,000 to 300,000 clones, around 83% recorded once. The ends lost 3 bases at V and 1 base at J; junction bases unmatched: 5. CDR1 KGHSH and CDR2 LQKENI come from the germline V gene. The CDR3 is 15 amino acids. The sample taken for sequencing was peripheral blood. The chain combines TRBV18 with TRBJ1-1; 7 positions agree with TRBD1. The source is a woman aged 55-70 years with active or convalescent COVID-19. The CDR3, as DNA: TGTGCCAGCTCACCCCGGACAGGAAGGAACACTGAAGCTTTCTTT. It translates to CASSPRTGRNTEAFF. The full variable domain, in which reference TRBV18 and TRBJ1-1 provide the parts outside the CDR3, is NAGVMQNPRHLVRRRGQEARLRCSPMKGHSHVYWYRQLPEEGLKFMVYLQKENIIDESGMPKERFSAEFPKEGPSILRIQQVVRGDSAAYFCASSPRTGRNTEAFFGQGTRLTVV.